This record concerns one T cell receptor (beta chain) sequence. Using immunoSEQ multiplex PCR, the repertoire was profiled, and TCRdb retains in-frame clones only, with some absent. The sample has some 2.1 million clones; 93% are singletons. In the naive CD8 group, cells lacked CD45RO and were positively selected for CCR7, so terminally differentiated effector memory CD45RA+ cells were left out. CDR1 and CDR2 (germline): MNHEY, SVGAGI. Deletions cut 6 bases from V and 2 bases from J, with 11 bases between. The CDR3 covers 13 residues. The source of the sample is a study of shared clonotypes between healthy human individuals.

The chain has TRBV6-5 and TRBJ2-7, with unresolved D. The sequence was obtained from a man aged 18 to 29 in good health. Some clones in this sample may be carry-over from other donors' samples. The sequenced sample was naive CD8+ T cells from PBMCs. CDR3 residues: CASSHTLTYEQYF. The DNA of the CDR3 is TGTGCCAGCAGCCATACCCTAACCTACGAGCAGTACTTC.